One sample yielded the 28 T cell receptor beta chains listed below, sequenced in a study of shared clonotypes between healthy human individuals. Naive CD8 cells lacked CD45RO, underwent positive selection for CCR7 and left out terminally differentiated effector memory CD45RA+ cells. Clones were sequenced by immunoSEQ multiplex PCR, and TCRdb holds only the in-frame ones, with some missing. The data show about 2.2 million clones, with 90% to 95% seen just once and more than 1.5% held by the top ten. The sample comprised naive CD8+ T cells from PBMCs. These receptors originate from a young man in good health. Some clones in this sample may be carry-over from other donors' samples.

The rearrangement links TRBV11-1 to TRBJ2-7; the D is unclear. The CDR3 has 12 amino acids. Trimming stripped 3 bases from V and 5 bases from J, with 8 bases between. Germline CDR1 is SGHAT and CDR2 is FQDESV (reference sequence). In DNA form, the CDR3 reads TGTGCCAGCAGCTTGACTTACCACGAGCAGTACTTC. It is translated as CASSLTYHEQYF.

This sequence joins TRBV19 and TRBJ1-3; 8 bases are a match to TRBD1. Trimming took 3 bases from V and 0 from J; bases not matched to a gene: 7. CDR1 is LNHDA, CDR2 SQIVND, per germline (reference sequence). The CDR3 spans 17 residues. CDR3 amino acids: CASSIQGALRSGNTIYF. The CDR3 bases are TGTGCCAGTAGTATCCAGGGGGCCCTCCGCTCTGGAAACACCATATATTTT.

This chain links TRBV12-5 with TRBJ2-3; D uncertain. CDR3 length: 15 residues. Deletions cut 2 bases from V and 4 bases from J, with 13 bases between. Looked up from germline, CDR1 is LGHNT and CDR2 is FRNRAP. Written as DNA, the CDR3 is TGTGCTAGTGGTTTGAGCCTGGGGTGGGCAGATACGCAGTATTTT. Its translation: CASGLSLGWADTQYF.

J is TRBJ2-1 and V is TRBV19, with 8 bases fitting TRBD2. The junction had 5 bases not matched to a gene; V was cut back by 3 bases and J by 4 bases. This CDR3 region has 15 residues. CDR1 and CDR2 (germline): LNHDA, SQIVND (reference sequence). CDR3 in DNA: TGTGCCAGTAGTATTTATGCGGGAGGATACAATGAGCAGTTCTTC. This codes for CASSIYAGGYNEQFF.

CDR3 region: CASSLSISGRNYEQYF. Here the CDR3 DNA reads TGTGCCAGCAGTTTATCGATCAGCGGGAGAAACTACGAGCAGTACTTC. The chain is built from TRBV27 and TRBJ2-7, with 8 bases matching TRBD2. V gave up 0 bases and J gave up 3 bases; unmatched junction bases: 7. The CDR3 has 16 residues. Germline lookup yields CDR1 MNHEY and CDR2 SMNVEV (reference sequence).

CDR3 amino acids: CASRGVGTNEKLFF. The CDR3 DNA follows: TGTGCCAGCAGAGGCGTGGGCACTAATGAAAAACTGTTTTTT. The chain joins TRBV27 to TRBJ1-4; D unclear. This CDR3 comprises 14 residues. V was cut by 6 bases and J by 2 bases, with 10 bases left in between. The germline gives CDR1 MNHEY, CDR2 SMNVEV (reference sequence).

The chain links TRBV7-9 to TRBJ2-5; D may be TRBD1 (5 bases). Germline-derived CDR1 and CDR2 are SEHNR and FQNEAQ (reference sequence). This CDR3 contains 14 residues. V was cut by 1 base and J by 1 base, with 7 bases left in between. The CDR3 bases are TGTGCCAGCAGCTTAGGGGGCTTCCAAGAGACCCAGTACTTC. It specifies CASSLGGFQETQYF.

The genes are TRBV5-8 and TRBJ2-7; TRBD2 aligns across 16 bases. The CDR3 sequence is 15 residues long. Trimming cost V 3 bases and J 4 bases; bases outside gene matches: 1. Germline loops: CDR1 SGHTS, CDR2 YDEGEE. CDR3 loop: CASSWGLAGGYEQYF. The CDR3 region has the DNA TGTGCCAGCAGCTGGGGACTAGCGGGAGGGTACGAGCAGTACTTC. The full variable domain, its missing parts supplied by reference TRBV5-8 and TRBJ2-7, is EAGVTQSPTHLIKTRGQQATLRCSPISGHTSVYWYQQALGLGLQFLLWYDEGEERNRGNFPPRFSGRQFPNYSSELNVNALELEDSALYLCASSWGLAGGYEQYFGPGTRLTVT.

The chain recombines TRBV6-6 with TRBJ2-7; 7 positions match TRBD2. The CDR3 totals 15 residues. Germline-derived CDR1 and CDR2 are MNHNY and SVGAGI (reference sequence). J lost 4 bases, V lost 0 bases, and 6 bases had no gene match. The DNA for the CDR3 is TGTGCCAGCAGTTACTCCCTAGCGGCTGAATACGAGCAGTACTTC. This translates into CASSYSLAAEYEQYF.

The V and J genes are TRBV6-1 and TRBJ2-2, with TRBD1 matching over 7 bases. The germline gives CDR1 MNHNS, CDR2 SASEGT. CDR3 length: 15 amino acids. V was clipped by 8 bases and J by 1 base; unmatched bases: 7. The CDR3 bases are TGTGCCAGCTTTTCCGGGACAGTGAACACCGGGGAGCTGTTTTTT. Amino acids: CASFSGTVNTGELFF.

The chain combines TRBV19 with TRBJ2-7; 10 bases are a match to TRBD2. In germline, CDR1 is LNHDA, CDR2 SQIVND (reference sequence). J gave up 0 bases and V 6 bases, and 2 bases lay outside the gene matches. The CDR3 totals 14 residues. This chain's CDR3 is CASSKREGSYEQYF. The DNA of the CDR3 is TGTGCCAGTAGCAAGCGGGAGGGCTCCTACGAGCAGTACTTC. Using reference TRBV19 and TRBJ2-7 for the parts outside the CDR3, the full variable domain is DGGITQSPKYLFRKEGQNVTLSCEQNLNHDAMYWYRQDPGQGLRLIYYSQIVNDFQKGDIAEGYSVSREKKESFPLTVTSAQKNPTAFYLCASSKREGSYEQYFGPGTRLTVT.

The CDR3: CASIRYTGELFF. The CDR3 DNA reads TGTGCCAGCATTAGATACACCGGGGAGCTGTTTTTT. The chain employs TRBV9 and TRBJ2-2; D not resolved. Germline loops: CDR1 SGDLS, CDR2 YYNGEE. The CDR3 consists of 12 residues. V dropped 6 bases and J dropped 3 bases, with 6 bases sitting between them.

The V gene is TRBV30, the J gene TRBJ2-3; no reliable D call. The V end lost 3 bases, the J end lost 4 bases, and 11 bases lay between the germline ends. CDR1 is GTSNPN, CDR2 SVGIG, per germline (reference sequence). The CDR3 contains 13 residues. CDR3 loop: CAWSVNRADTQYF. The CDR3 DNA sequence: TGTGCCTGGAGCGTCAATAGGGCAGATACGCAGTATTTT.

This sequence joins TRBV9 and TRBJ2-1; weak D call: TRBD2 (5 bases). Per the germline V gene, CDR1 is SGDLS and CDR2 is YYNGEE. V lost 0 bases and J lost 3, with 7 bases in between. This CDR3 has 14 amino acids. The CDR3 loop reads CASSVDSGYNEQFF. CDR3 nucleotides: TGTGCCAGCAGCGTAGACAGCGGCTACAATGAGCAGTTCTTC.

The V call is TRBV7-9, the J call TRBJ1-2, with D maybe TRBD1 (6 bases). The CDR3 spans 13 residues. The V end lost 5 bases, the J end lost 8 bases, and 15 bases lay between the germline ends. The germline gives CDR1 SEHNR, CDR2 FQNEAQ (reference sequence). The DNA of the CDR3 is TGTGCCAGCAGCCCCCCCCTCACAGGGGGCTACACCTTC. It encodes CASSPPLTGGYTF.

The chain uses TRBV25-1 and TRBJ1-2; TRBD1 matches at 8 bases. Germline V gives CDR1 MGHDK, CDR2 SYGVNS. This CDR3 is 16 amino acids long. J gave up 1 base and V 4 bases, and 8 bases lay outside the gene matches. CDR3 bases: TGTGCCAGCAGTGCGGACAGGGTCCGGGGTAACTATGGCTACACCTTC. It yields the protein CASSADRVRGNYGYTF.

This chain links TRBV4-3 with TRBJ2-5, with 13 bases that match TRBD2. The CDR3 runs to 16 residues. Germline V gene lookup returns CDR1 LGHNA and CDR2 YSLEER. V dropped 4 bases and J dropped 4; count of bases not matched to a gene: 6. The CDR3 coding sequence is TGCGCCAGCAGCCTTGGAGGGACTAGCGGGATAGAGACCCAGTACTTC. Residues: CASSLGGTSGIETQYF.

The genes are TRBV6-6 and TRBJ2-1, with D possibly matching TRBD1 (6 bases). Trimming took 1 base from V and 4 from J, leaving 11 bases between them. The CDR3 contains 15 residues. Germline CDR1 is MNHNY and CDR2 is SVGAGI (reference sequence). For the CDR3, the DNA is TGTGCCAGCAGTTACTTGCAGGGGAATTACAATGAGCAGTTCTTC. It is translated as CASSYLQGNYNEQFF.

The V call is TRBV7-9, the J call TRBJ2-1; D is uncertain. Per germline, CDR1 SEHNR and CDR2 FQNEAQ (reference sequence). The length of the CDR3 is 15 residues. Trimming pared 4 bases from V and 4 bases from J, leaving 14 bases between. The chain's CDR3 is CASSSGVMVYNEQFF. In DNA, the CDR3 is TGTGCCAGCAGCTCCGGCGTGATGGTATACAATGAGCAGTTCTTC.

The chain carries TRBV5-6 and TRBJ2-6; possible D gene TRBD1, 6 bases. Germline V gives CDR1 SGHDT, CDR2 YYEEEE. The CDR3 has 16 residues. Between the trimmed V and J ends, which lost 0 bases and 6 bases, there was a span of 13 bases. This CDR3 reads CASSLVWGLSANVLTF. Written as DNA, the CDR3 is TGTGCCAGCAGCTTGGTTTGGGGGCTCTCGGCCAACGTCCTGACTTTC. Using reference TRBV5-6 and TRBJ2-6 for the parts outside the CDR3, the full variable domain is DAGVTQSPTHLIKTRGQQVTLRCSPKSGHDTVSWYQQALGQGPQFIFQYYEEEERQRGNFPDRFSGHQFPNYSSELNVNALLLGDSALYLCASSLVWGLSANVLTFGAGSRLTVL.

This clone was seen a handful of times. V and J are TRBV9 and TRBJ1-1; D is ambiguous. Looked up from germline, CDR1 is SGDLS and CDR2 is YYNGEE. The CDR3 runs to 14 residues. The V end was cut by 4 bases, the J end by 6 bases, with 16 bases between. This CDR3 is CASSRGRSGAEAFF. As DNA, the CDR3 is TGTGCCAGCAGCCGCGGACGGTCGGGTGCTGAAGCTTTCTTT.

This chain connects TRBV9 to TRBJ2-5, with D perhaps assigned TRBD1 or TRBD2 (5 bases each). V lost 0 bases and J 5 bases, leaving 8 bases between the germline ends. The CDR3 sequence is 13 residues long. The germline gives CDR1 SGDLS, CDR2 YYNGEE. CDR3 amino acids: CASSVEWGETQYF. DNA of the CDR3: TGTGCCAGCAGCGTAGAGTGGGGGGAGACCCAGTACTTC.

The chain has TRBV2 and TRBJ2-2; no firm D call. This CDR3 contains 14 residues. Trimming pared 11 bases from V and 2 bases from J, leaving 15 bases between. Per the germline V gene, CDR1 is SNHLY and CDR2 is FYNNEI. CDR3: CAVGLAENTGELFF. The CDR3 coding sequence is TGTGCCGTAGGGTTGGCGGAAAACACCGGGGAGCTGTTTTTT.

The rearrangement joins TRBV6-5 to TRBJ1-4; no firm D call. The CDR3 extends over 14 amino acids. Germline CDR1 reads MNHEY; CDR2 reads SVGAGI. The V and J ends lost 8 bases and 5 bases respectively, with 15 bases between them. CDR3 sequence (DNA): TGTGCCAGCCCGCGAGGAGGGCCAAATGAAAAACTGTTTTTT. Residues: CASPRGGPNEKLFF.

This clone was seen once. This sample also contains other DNA sequences that code for the same CDR3. The chain employs TRBV27 and TRBJ2-2; D remains unclear. Trimming cost V 7 bases and J 5 bases, with 5 bases left between them. The CDR3 runs to 11 residues. Germline CDR1 and CDR2: MNHEY and SMNVEV (reference sequence). CDR3 coding DNA: TGTGCCAGCACGGAAACCGGGGAGCTGTTTTTT. It yields the protein CASTETGELFF.

The genes are TRBV6-1 and TRBJ1-1; TRBD1 matches 9 bases. Unmatched junction bases numbered 4, after V lost 1 base and J lost 7 bases. The germline V gene has CDR1 MNHNS and CDR2 SASEGT. This CDR3 contains 14 residues. As DNA, the CDR3 is TGTGCCAGCAGTGAAGACAGGGGGCGGATTGAAGCTTTCTTT. Translating gives CASSEDRGRIEAFF.

The V and J genes are TRBV2 and TRBJ2-7; the D gene is possibly TRBD2 (7 bases). The CDR3 runs to 13 residues. Germline values: CDR1 SNHLY, CDR2 FYNNEI. Deletions cut 10 bases from V and 6 bases from J, with 19 bases between. The CDR3 loop is CANQGGGLGEQYF. DNA for the CDR3: TGTGCCAACCAGGGAGGGGGACTCGGCGAGCAGTACTTC.

J is TRBJ2-1 and V is TRBV19; TRBD1 agrees at 8 bases. The CDR3 is 15 amino acids. Germline trimming cut 4 bases from V and 7 bases from J; bases unmatched to any gene: 9. Germline V gene data show CDR1 as LNHDA and CDR2 as SQIVND (reference sequence). The CDR3 DNA is TGTGCCAGTAGTACGGACAGGGAAGGATTTAATGAGCAGTTCTTC. Translation: CASSTDREGFNEQFF.